Listed below are T cell receptor beta chains from one sample, sequenced in a study of blood T cell repertoires in COVID-19. TCRdb keeps only in-frame clones here, not all; method: immunoSEQ multiplex PCR. The table includes approximately 300,000 clones, about nine tenths detected once. Sequencing input: peripheral blood. The receptor set was obtained from a woman between 25 and 40 years old with COVID-19, enrolled during active disease. Both conserved end residues are part of each CDR3. Some rows have no size entry. The others give once, few or many, or a class for an expanded clone.

>NA|TRBJ2-7|TRBV19
CASSIPPGNHEQYF
>NA|TRBJ2-5|TRBV5-1
CASSSLNSGLETQYF
>NA|TRBJ2-7|TRBV20-1
CSARDLYEQYF
>NA|TRBJ2-7|TRBV28
CASTSVTRLYEQYF
>NA|TRBJ2-3|TRBV5-1
CASSLAGRASDTQYF
>NA|TRBJ2-7|TRBV7-2
CASSPYRTGHPYEQYF
>NA|TRBJ2-3|TRBV11-2
CASSLRGLAGVEVDTQYF
>NA|TRBJ2-7|TRBV10-3
CAISGGTGGEQYF
>NA|TRBJ2-5|TRBV6-2/TRBV6-3
CASSYSLAGVAETQYF
>NA|TRBJ2-7|TRBV5-4
CASSSKTGGGEQYF
>NA|TRBJ2-1|TRBV14
CASSPTSGGYEFF
>NA|TRBJ1-1|TRBV30
CAWAMGPTEAFF
>NA|TRBJ2-1|TRBV5-1
CASSGSGSGNYNEQFF
>NA|TRBJ2-5|TRBV5-4
CASSFGDSGRMGQYF
>NA|TRBJ2-7|TRBV2
CASRQSSYEQYF
>NA|TRBJ2-1|TRBV11-2
CASAPGLAYNEQFF
>NA|TRBJ1-1|TRBV18
CASSIGSRGTEAFF
>NA|TRBJ2-3|TRBV10-3
CAVRPGTGTTDTQYF
>NA|TRBJ2-4|TRBV7-2
CASSRTRERAKNIQYF
>once|TRBJ2-7|TRBV27
CASSFGAGASYEQYF
>NA|TRBJ1-4|TRBV4-1
CASSQVRDSNEKLFF
>NA|TRBJ1-1|TRBV20-1
CSPSEDAEAFF
>once|TRBJ1-1|TRBV30
CARGGQGEAFF
>few|TRBJ1-2|TRBV4-1
CASSQVSSAGGYTF
>few|TRBJ1-4|TRBV7-8
CASSLIDRGSEKLFF
>NA|TRBJ2-4|TRBV5-1
CASSSKFGRVAKNIQYF
>few|TRBJ1-5|TRBV4-2
CASSQGRDSNQPQHF
>few|TRBJ1-1|TRBV30
CAWSVGGGDTEAFF
>NA|TRBJ2-7|TRBV12-3/TRBV12-4
CAIYQAGGYEQYF
>NA|TRBJ2-7|TRBV4-1
CASSPGQGASEQYF
>NA|TRBJ2-7|TRBV28
CASGVAGGPTYEQYF
>NA|TRBJ2-5|TRBV19
CASSPPQGRETQYF
>NA|TRBJ2-7|TRBV6-6
CASSYSGGGEQYF
>NA|TRBJ1-6|TRBV6-5
CASSYSGLYNSPLHF
>NA|TRBJ2-2|TRBV30
CAYNTGGNTGELFF
>NA|TRBJ1-5|TRBV4-3
CASSQDQGQPQHF
>NA|TRBJ1-1|TRBV28
CATRQGTTEAFF
>NA|TRBJ2-7|TRBV5-4
CASSLGTGAYEQYF
>NA|TRBJ1-3|TRBV7-2
CASSLRSGNTIYF
>NA|TRBJ1-2|TRBV30
CAWSVPRIYGYTF
>NA|TRBJ2-1|TRBV5-4
CASSETVSTYEQFF
>few|TRBJ2-7|TRBV29-1
CSVDLDSGEQYF
>NA|TRBJ2-1|TRBV12-3/TRBV12-4
CASRLSHEQFF
>NA|TRBJ2-7|TRBV5-1
CASSLQGGSYEQYF
>NA|TRBJ2-1|TRBV19
CASSAGTGVYNEQFF
>NA|TRBJ2-7|TRBV2
CASSGRGDRGPYEQYF
>NA|TRBJ1-5|TRBV9
CASSVAGYSNQPQHF
>NA|TRBJ2-7|TRBV28
CASSLTLAGDEQYF
>NA|TRBJ1-1|TRBV20-1
CSASWPGDMNTEAFF
>NA|TRBJ2-2|TRBV27
CASSLQGPTGELFF
>once|TRBJ2-7|TRBV15
CATSAGGSAYEQYF
>NA|TRBJ2-3|TRBV2
CASSRQLAASTDTQYF
>once|TRBJ1-6|TRBV5-1
CASSLTGNSPLHF
>NA|TRBJ2-5|TRBV9
CASSVGALAGGKETQYF